Listed below are T cell receptor beta chains from one sample, sequenced in a study of cytomegalovirus exposure and HLA in healthy donors. The assay was immunoSEQ multiplex PCR, and TCRdb's table has in-frame clones only and misses some. The table records around 94,000 clones, over 75% of them present only once. The sequenced material came from PBMCs. These receptors all stem from a male donor in good health and CMV-seropositive. The conserved cysteine and the conserved F or W are not part of the CDR3 here.

>TRBV16
ASSQSTGLYNEQF
>TRBV2
ASSQDRFAGEAF
>TRBV19
ASSIQGSYNEQF
>TRBV5-1
ASSLDPDRAQPQH
>TRBV27
ASSLSSGRADYEQY
>TRBV25-1
ASSEVSIRGAIPRQY
>TRBV5-1
ASSLTGDFTGELF
>TRBV30
AQGPNTEAF
>TRBV6-1
ASSEWGDYT
>TRBV30
AWRGTSGAADTQY
>TRBV5-4
ASSPGSRTASYEQY
>TRBV18
ASSPPGAQTGELF
>TRBV6-5
ASSLQVAEAF
>TRBV5-1
ASSLDSPETQY
>TRBV6-1
ASTTGVRNEQF